This T cell receptor (beta chain) was sequenced in a study of T cells expressing NK-cell markers. Overall study context: One of the eight sequenced donors was seronegative, whereas the other seven were HCMV-seropositive.

From the 5' RACE reads, TCRdb lists one entry per CDR3 protein and no DNA. This repertoire includes hundreds of thousands of distinct CDR3 sequences. General observations from the study: The same clonotypes also predominated in the CD3+CD56-NKG2C+ fraction of a handful of donors.

Germline CDR1 LGHNA, CDR2 YSLEER. The CDR3 totals 14 residues. About this clonotype itself: Its antigen is unknown.

This receptor was obtained from a woman between 18 and 75 years old in good health. J is TRBJ2-3 and V is TRBV4-3. Sample: blood T cells: a sorted CD56 or NKG2C T cell subset, CD4+ or CD8+ T cells, or bulk PBMC T cells (not recorded which). Here the CDR3 reads CASSQVGQSDTQYF.